One T cell receptor (beta chain) is described in this entry. What antigen it recognizes has not been identified. There are no base qualities to consult, and no much larger clone falls within one base. The CDR3 numbers 16 residues from cysteine through phenylalanine. Only CDR3 DNA is held: 48 bases, read in frame from base 1. CDR1 MNHNY and CDR2 SVGAGI are derived from the germline V gene (reference sequence). At the junction V is shortened by 5 bases and J by 0 bases, with 14 bases in between. The record originates from a study of cytomegalovirus exposure and HLA in healthy donors (dated by TCRdb to the late 2010s). Looking at the study overall: An earlier analysis of some 500 of the donors reported 250 to 300 Gb of sequence data and around 120 million unique TCR beta sequences from approximately 180 million T cells. An early release that covered approximately 600 HLA-typed donors contained approximately 300 gigabases of sequencing data and approximately 85 million unique TCR sequences. Of the roughly 410 genotyped donors, 80% to 90% were placed in the genetic ancestry cluster associated with self-reported Caucasian donors. The study was designed to test whether signatures of past pathogen exposure could be identified by cataloging public T cell receptors. The study profiled the T cell repertoires of about 720 subjects by immunosequencing and related them to cytomegalovirus serostatus. Besides the first cohort of 666 subjects, a separate validation cohort made up of 120 or so different subjects was used. To predict cytomegalovirus infection status, the study brought together high-throughput TCR immunosequencing, statistical association of individual TCRs with disease status, and machine learning. To study patterns of TCR occurrence, a later analysis re-analyzed previously published TCR beta repertoires from around 700 donors and added high-resolution HLA genotyping. The later analysis used no new phenotypic data to find candidate immune exposures, relying instead on TCR beta sequences and their occurrence across donors. In an earlier analysis of 587 of the donors, high-throughput TCR beta sequencing was used to judge whether each TCR beta V gene segment behaved as functional or pseudogenic. Donor age, sex, ethnicity and CMV serostatus were compiled alongside the repertoire data. Genome-wide SNP genotypes for about 60% of the 666 donors were used in a later genetic analysis, which treated that subset as a discovery cohort. All discovery cohort repertoires had been generated using a single sequencing platform. HLA typing covered class I and class II loci at four-digit resolution. The number of typed donors differed by locus: about 629-640 for A, B, C, DRB1 and DQB1; approximately 520 for DQA1; 600 to 610 for DPA1; and approximately 450 for DPB1. Roughly five DR-DQ haplotypes were handled as single units for association and clustering because linkage in the cohort was strong. On average, about 200,000 unique TCR beta nucleotide sequences were sequenced per donor among 300 to 500 genotyped donors of the cohort, with roughly 18% of those sequences being non-productive. Summary of the overall study and its limitations: A group of highly shared sequence variants was considered likely to be a technical artifact of the sequencing pipeline. The only immune exposure information available for the cohort was CMV serostatus. Across donors, most TCR sequences were observed very rarely, whereas some public TCRs were present in many individuals. Presence/absence analyses assumed roughly uniform sequencing depth across donors, an assumption that may not hold. The study listed 164 TCR beta chains as associated with cytomegalovirus. According to a later genetic analysis, donors in an Asian-associated ancestry cluster had fewer N-insertions in productive TCRs than the roughly 670-donor mean. The classifier was reported to diagnose cytomegalovirus status with high specificity and sensitivity in both the original and validation cohorts. Because the 87-base-pair reads could not distinguish some IMGT-functional V segments, including TRBV6-2 and TRBV6-3, those segments were excluded. The authors suggested that the approach could potentially be generalized to other disease states and immunological phenotypes. A later analysis found that most CMV-associated TCR beta chains appeared HLA-restricted, with HLA associations seemingly driven largely by CMV exposure. According to a later analysis, parvovirus B19, influenza, CMV and Epstein-Barr virus appeared linked to several top co-occurrence clusters. Linkage disequilibrium might explain the correlated functional status among segregating V segments, but an unknown experimental factor could not be ruled out. Strong co-occurrence of HLA alleles, especially DR and DQ, made assigning TCR associations to individual alleles difficult. Specific HLA alleles were associated with around 18,000 TCR beta sequences at a false discovery rate of 0.05 in a later analysis. A further reported finding was that TCR beta sequences accurately predicted the HLA-A and HLA-B alleles for most subjects in the first cohort. Compared with equally common non-associated chains, HLA-associated TCR beta chains in a later analysis were more clonally expanded and had lower generation probabilities. In a later genetic analysis, a missense DCLRE1C variant was associated with V-gene and J-gene trimming of TCR beta chains, and the association was replicated in an independent cohort. An earlier analysis of approximately 500 of the donors showed that most TCR beta V segments appeared in productive rearrangements either about 87% or about 30% of the time, which broadly matched IMGT annotations. Because counts were too low, about 17 rarely observed V segments, including chromosome 9 orphons, were excluded from the earlier analysis of 587 of the donors. A later analysis found that TCR association rates varied across HLA loci, with DRB1 alleles showing the most associated TCRs and HLA-C alleles the fewest. Three of the identified cytomegalovirus-associated TCR beta chains were confirmed in vitro to be specific for cytomegalovirus antigens. HLA typing was unavailable for some donors at each locus, so association tests used only the typed subset. In this cohort, only TCR beta chains were sequenced, and detectable features were limited by the absence of alpha or paired-chain data.

The library was generated by the immunoSEQ multiplex PCR assay. The multiplex PCR relied on a mix of 60 forward primers for TCR Vbeta segments and 13 reverse primers for TCR Jbeta segments. The CDR3 region of rearranged TCR beta genes was amplified from genomic DNA by a multiplex PCR assay. The Illumina HiSeq System was used to sequence the amplified TCR beta libraries as 87-base-pair reads. The published analysis was carried out like this. In a later analysis, tens of millions of unique TCR beta chains were counted across the roughly 670 repertoires, and roughly 11 million of these chains were shared by at least two donors. Raw reads were error-corrected and collapsed into unique sequences with a nearest-neighbor algorithm that merged closely related sequences to remove PCR and sequencing errors. CDR3 sequences were aligned to IMGT reference sequences to assign V, D and J gene segments. Each retained sequence needed at least a six-nucleotide match to both a V gene segment and a J gene segment. A rearrangement counted as productive if the CDR3 had no stop codons and remained in frame with V and J, and every other rearrangement counted as non-productive. Following IMGT convention, CDR3 was defined as the stretch from the second conserved V-encoded cysteine to the conserved J-encoded phenylalanine. The earlier analysis of about 530 of the donors excluded any sequence lacking an unambiguous match to a single V gene segment. An earlier analysis of 587 of the donors called V segments functional above 56.7% productive rearrangements and segregating when the between-donor standard deviation exceeded 5%. A statistical classification framework was developed to diagnose cytomegalovirus status using the catalog of TCR beta chain sequences. In a later analysis, V and J genes were assigned by comparing TCR nucleotide sequences against IMGT/GENE-DB human TR gene sequences. A later analysis assigned CDR3 sequences and most-parsimonious VDJ recombination scenarios with the TCRdist pipeline. In a later analysis, each TCR beta chain was defined by its CDR3 amino acid sequence together with its V-gene family, and reads without a unique V-gene family were excluded. To address suspected cross-contamination and a sequencing artifact, a later analysis removed 450 to 700 highly shared, low-generation-probability nucleotide sequences. A later analysis calculated a clonal expansion index for each public chain from normalized within-repertoire ranks of inferred template counts. In a later analysis, generation probabilities were computed using a VDJ recombination model fitted to out-of-frame rearrangements, and the results were checked against IGoR. Hypergeometric tests were used in a later analysis to score TCR-TCR, TCR-HLA and TCR-CMV co-occurrence, with a repertoire-size bias correction applied to the TCR pairs. A later analysis estimated false discovery rates by permuting HLA or CMV assignments 20 times. In a later analysis, co-occurring TCRs were grouped using DBSCAN, with TCRdist sequence similarity added in when clustering inside HLA-allele-positive subsets. Repertoires with fewer than 30,000 or more than 120,000 public chains were left out of co-occurrence clustering, as were five repertoires with anomalous nucleotide sharing. Held by TCRdb, this immuneACCESS table contains in-frame sequences only and omits some clones. Under half of the omission traces to an unresolved V gene where checked; the cause of the rest is unknown. V and J calls and clone size are given by that table; D and trimming were obtained from the DNA. The sample yields 95,000 to 150,000 clones; approximately 72% were counted once. The ten largest make up 1.5% to 1.7% of the sample.

The cohort comprised some 700 healthy bone marrow donors. At the time of sampling, all cohort members were nominally healthy, though unrecorded immune exposures were likely present. The donor tested CMV seronegative, placing the donor among the roughly 340 seronegative members of the cohort. Every donor gave a peripheral blood sample, and the peripheral blood mononuclear cells from that sample were used for TCR beta sequencing. The Qiagen DNeasy Blood Extraction Kit was used to extract genomic DNA from the blood cell samples. Material for sequencing was PBMCs. The sequence was collected from a man aged 18 to 35 in good health and CMV-seronegative. The receptor chain draws on TRBV6-6 and TRBJ2-1; the D segment could be TRBD1, given 6 matching bases. For the CDR3, the sequence is CASSRTVRGSYNEQFF. The DNA sequence is TGTGCCAGCAGTCGGACAGTTCGAGGCTCCTACAATGAGCAGTTCTTC.